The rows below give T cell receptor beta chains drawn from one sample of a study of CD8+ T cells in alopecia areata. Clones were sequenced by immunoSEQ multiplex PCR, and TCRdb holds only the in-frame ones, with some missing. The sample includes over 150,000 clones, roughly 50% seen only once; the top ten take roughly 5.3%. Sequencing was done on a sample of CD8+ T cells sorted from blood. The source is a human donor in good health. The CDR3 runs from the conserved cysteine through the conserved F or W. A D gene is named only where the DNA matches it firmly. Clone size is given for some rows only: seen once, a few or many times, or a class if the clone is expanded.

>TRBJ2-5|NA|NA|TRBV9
TGTGCCAGCAGCACAGCCGGGTCGGGAGAGACCCAGTACTTC
CASSTAGSGETQYF
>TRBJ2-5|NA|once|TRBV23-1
TGCGCCAGCTCGAAGCTTGGACCTCCTCGGCGAGAGACCCAGTACTTC
CASSKLGPPRRETQYF
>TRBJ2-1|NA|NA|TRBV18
TGTGCCAGCTCACCAGACCTTGGGAATGAGCAGTTCTTC
CASSPDLGNEQFF
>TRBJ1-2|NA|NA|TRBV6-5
TGTGCCAGCATCCCCGGTCGGGCTGGGGGCTACACCTTC
CASIPGRAGGYTF
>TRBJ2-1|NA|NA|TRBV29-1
TGCAGCGTACGGCAGAGAGACAATGAGCAGTTCTTC
CSVRQRDNEQFF
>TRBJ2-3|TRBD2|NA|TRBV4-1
TGCGCCAGCAGCCAGGACCAGACTAGCGGGGGAGGAGATACGCAGTATTTT
CASSQDQTSGGGDTQYF
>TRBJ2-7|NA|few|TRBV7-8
TGTGCCAGCAGCTCGGGATGGACCTACGAGCAGTACTTC
CASSSGWTYEQYF
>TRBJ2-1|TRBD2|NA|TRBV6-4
TGTGCCAGCAGTTACGGGGGGGGCCTGGATGTTGAGCAGTTCTTC
CASSYGGGLDVEQFF
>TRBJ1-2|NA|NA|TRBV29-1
TGCAGCGTCTCAGGGTCCTATGGCTACACCTTC
CSVSGSYGYTF
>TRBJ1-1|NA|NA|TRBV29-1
TGCAGCGTACGAACAGGGACACCTGAAGCTTTCTTT
CSVRTGTPEAFF
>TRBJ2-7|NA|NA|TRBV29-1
TGCAGCGTTGAGGAAAATTACGGCAACGAGCAGTACTTC
CSVEENYGNEQYF
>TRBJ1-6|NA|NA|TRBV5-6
TGTGCCAGCAGCTCCGGGAGGGACCGCTATAATTCACCCCTCCACTTT
CASSSGRDRYNSPLHF
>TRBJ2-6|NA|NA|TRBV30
TGTGGAGCGCCTGGGGCCAACGTCCTGACTTTC
CGAPGANVLTF
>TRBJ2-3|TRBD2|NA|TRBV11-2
TGTGCCAGCAGCTTAGTACGACTAGCGGCAGATACGCAGTATTTT
CASSLVRLAADTQYF
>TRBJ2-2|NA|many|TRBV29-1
TGCAGCGTTTTCGGGAACACCGGGGAGCTGTTTTTT
CSVFGNTGELFF
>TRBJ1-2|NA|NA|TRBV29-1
TGCAGCGTTTGGCTGAACTATGGCTACACCTTC
CSVWLNYGYTF
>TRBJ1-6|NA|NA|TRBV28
TGTGCCAGCAGTTCCACCCCCTGGAGGTCACCCCTCCACTTT
CASSSTPWRSPLHF
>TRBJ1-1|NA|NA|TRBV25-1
TGTGCCAGCAGTGATACCGGGACATGGTTAAACACTGAAGCTTTCTTT
CASSDTGTWLNTEAFF
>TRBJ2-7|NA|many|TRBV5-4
TGTGCCAGCAGCGACGGACGGTCCGTTATTTACGAGCAGTACTTC
CASSDGRSVIYEQYF
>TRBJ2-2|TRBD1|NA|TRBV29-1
TGCAGCGTAACAGGGGACACCGGGGAGCTGTTTTTT
CSVTGDTGELFF
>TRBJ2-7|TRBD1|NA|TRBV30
TGTGCCTGGAGTGTCGGTACAGGGGCTTACGAGCAGTACTTC
CAWSVGTGAYEQYF
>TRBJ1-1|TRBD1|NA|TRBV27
TGTGCCAGCACCATGACAGGGGGCACTGAAGCTTTCTTT
CASTMTGGTEAFF
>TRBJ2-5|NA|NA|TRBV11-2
TGTGCCAGCAGCTTATTTGAGACCCAGTACTTC
CASSLFETQYF
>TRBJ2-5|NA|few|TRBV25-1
TGTGCCAGCAGTGACACGGAGACCCAGTACTTC
CASSDTETQYF
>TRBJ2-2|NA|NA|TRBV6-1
TGTGCCAGCAGTGAAGTCGCTGGCTCTAGGGAGCTGTTTTTT
CASSEVAGSRELFF
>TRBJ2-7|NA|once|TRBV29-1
TGCAGCGTTGAGTTGGCAGGTCCCTACGAGCAGTACTTC
CSVELAGPYEQYF
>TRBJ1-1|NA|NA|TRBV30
TGTGCCTCTGTCCGGGGTGCCACTGAAGCTTTCTTT
CASVRGATEAFF
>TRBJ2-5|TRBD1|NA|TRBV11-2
TGTGCCAGCAGCCCCACCCGGACAGGGTACCAAGAGACCCAGTACTTC
CASSPTRTGYQETQYF
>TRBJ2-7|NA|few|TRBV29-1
TGCAGCGTTGAAGGGGCAGGGGCCGCACAGTACTTC
CSVEGAGAAQYF
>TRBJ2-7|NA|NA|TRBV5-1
TGCGCCAGCAGCTTGGAGGACGAGCAGTACTTC
CASSLEDEQYF